These 28 T cell receptor beta chains share one sample of origin, sequenced in a study of blood T cells in healthy people across ages. Alongside a J-beta primer mix, a sample-barcoded 5' primer served in a second PCR lasting roughly 7 to 11 cycles. TCRdb re-analysed the 5' RACE reads in MiXCR, keeping a single row per CDR3 protein. The sample lists around 1,900,000 distinct CDR3 sequences, roughly 43% seen once, with more than 20% in the top ten. Source material: blood. The receptors here all came from a human donor in good health.

This sequence joins TRBV10-3 and TRBJ2-2; 9 bases fit TRBD2. The CDR3 is 15 amino acids. With V trimmed by 6 bases and J by 5 bases, 7 bases remained unmatched. From germline, CDR1 is ENHRY and CDR2 SYGVKD. CDR3 sequence: CAISPGTSSTGELFF. For the CDR3, the DNA is TGTGCCATCAGCCCCGGGACTAGCAGTACCGGGGAGCTGTTTTTT.

This clonotype was seen only a few times. The chain couples TRBV28 to TRBJ2-7; D is unclear. This CDR3 spans 13 amino acids. Trimming removed 1 base at V and 7 bases at J, with 11 bases between. Germline CDR1 reads MDHEN; CDR2 reads SYDVKM. CDR3 nucleotide sequence: TGTGCCAGCAGTTTATTCGGGCAGAAAGAGCAGTACTTC. It codes for CASSLFGQKEQYF.

Ten or more counts support this clonotype. This sequence joins TRBV12-3 or TRBV12-4 and TRBJ2-3; no definite D call. V dropped 4 bases and J dropped 5 bases, with 7 bases sitting between them. This CDR3 has 12 amino acids. The CDR3 loop reads CASSSTGDTQYF. CDR3 nucleotides: TGTGCCAGCAGTTCGACTGGAGATACGCAGTATTTT.

CDR3 amino acids: CASGPWGDTEAFF. CDR3 DNA sequence: TGTGCCAGCGGTCCATGGGGGGACACTGAAGCTTTCTTT. This chain uses TRBV9 with TRBJ1-1; D perhaps matches TRBD1 (5 bases). Germline loops: CDR1 SGDLS, CDR2 YYNGEE. V lost 7 bases and J 3 bases, leaving 13 bases between the germline ends. This CDR3 comprises 13 residues.

The gene calls are TRBV20-1 and TRBJ2-3; D perhaps matches TRBD2 (5 bases). The CDR3 length is 16 residues. The ends were cut back, 2 bases at V and 5 bases at J, with 20 bases in the middle. The germline gives CDR1 DFQATT, CDR2 SNEGSKA (reference sequence). The CDR3: CSARPHEQPRGDTQYF. The CDR3 DNA is TGCAGTGCTAGACCCCACGAACAGCCCCGGGGAGATACGCAGTATTTT.

This clonotype was seen more than once but under ten times. This chain connects TRBV29-1 to TRBJ2-4; perhaps TRBD2 as D (6 bases). Trimming shortened V by 1 base and J by 7 bases, and 17 bases separated the two germline ends. The germline V gene has CDR1 SQVTM and CDR2 ANQGSEA. The CDR3 length is 15 residues. The CDR3 reads CSVEVDGGLPNIQYF. The CDR3 DNA is TGCAGCGTTGAAGTTGACGGGGGTTTGCCCAACATTCAGTACTTC.

This clonotype appeared a few times. The chain recombines TRBV12-3 or TRBV12-4 with TRBJ1-4; a weak D match, TRBD1 (5 bases). V dropped 6 bases and J dropped 5 bases, with 13 bases sitting between them. The CDR3 consists of 14 residues. The CDR3 coding sequence is TGTGCCAGCAGGCTAGGGGTCGTAAATGAAAAACTGTTTTTT. Translation gives CASRLGVVNEKLFF.

The CDR3 sequence: CASGRSSSPLHF. Written as DNA, the CDR3 is TGTGCCAGTGGACGATCTTCCTCACCCCTCCACTTT. The chain links TRBV5-6 to TRBJ1-6; D not certain. This CDR3 is built from 12 residues. Germline lookup yields CDR1 SGHDT and CDR2 YYEEEE. Trimming stripped 8 bases from V and 10 bases from J, with 13 bases between.

The CDR3 protein is CSAVHGDRDEQYF. The CDR3 nucleotides read TGCAGTGCTGTTCATGGGGACAGGGACGAGCAGTACTTC. This rearrangement joins TRBV20-1 to TRBJ2-7, with 9 bases fitting TRBD1. The CDR3 contains 13 residues. V was clipped by 5 bases and J by 5 bases; unmatched bases: 7. The germline gives CDR1 DFQATT, CDR2 SNEGSKA (reference sequence).

This sequence joins TRBV28 and TRBJ2-5; no clear D gene. Germline V CDR1 and CDR2: MDHEN, SYDVKM. Trimming took 3 bases from V and 10 from J, leaving 21 bases between them. The CDR3 covers 15 residues. Here the CDR3 reads CASSFVFLGGVGQYF. The CDR3 region has the DNA TGTGCCAGCAGTTTTGTCTTTCTAGGCGGCGTGGGCCAGTACTTC.

The chain has TRBV7-9 and TRBJ1-1; maybe TRBD1 (6 bases). The CDR3 contains 18 residues. Germline V gene sequence: CDR1 SEHNR, CDR2 FQNEAQ (reference sequence). V lost 3 bases to trimming and J lost 1 base, with 21 bases between them. The CDR3 here is CASSFAVSVGGWNTEAFF. The CDR3 DNA sequence: TGTGCCAGCAGCTTCGCGGTGTCTGTGGGGGGCTGGAACACTGAAGCTTTCTTT.

V usage is TRBV4-3 and J usage is TRBJ2-5; D gene uncertain. The CDR3 totals 14 residues. V lost 1 base, J lost 3 bases, and 9 bases lay in between. Germline V lookup: CDR1 LGHNA, CDR2 YSLEER. The CDR3 is CASSQGFPEETQYF. CDR3 DNA sequence: TGCGCCAGCAGCCAAGGGTTTCCGGAAGAGACCCAGTACTTC.

This rearrangement joins TRBV20-1 to TRBJ2-7; D perhaps matches TRBD1 (5 bases). The germline V gene encodes CDR1 DFQATT and CDR2 SNEGSKA (reference sequence). This CDR3 has 14 residues. V was pared by 3 bases and J by 7 bases, with 19 bases between. The CDR3 spells CSARTPRGLWEQYF. The CDR3 DNA sequence: TGCAGTGCTAGGACCCCAAGGGGCCTTTGGGAGCAGTACTTC.

The genes are TRBV3-1 and TRBJ2-1; TRBD2 matches at 12 bases. Trimming removed 4 bases from V and 6 bases from J; junction bases left unmatched: 7. This CDR3 has 16 residues. Germline V lookup: CDR1 LGHDT, CDR2 YNNKEL (reference sequence). CDR3 DNA sequence: TGTGCCAGCAGCCCCCGGACTAGCGGGAATCGCAATGAGCAGTTCTTC. This codes for CASSPRTSGNRNEQFF.

V and J are TRBV20-1 and TRBJ1-6; tentatively, D is TRBD1 (6 bases). V was cut by 5 bases and J by 7 bases, with 15 bases left in between. The CDR3 is 14 residues long. In germline, CDR1 is DFQATT, CDR2 SNEGSKA (reference sequence). CDR3 in amino acids: CSAFRGTTNSPLHF. In nucleotides, the CDR3 is TGCAGTGCTTTCCGTGGGACAACCAATTCACCCCTCCACTTT.

This chain connects TRBV27 to TRBJ2-3; the D gene is possibly TRBD2 (5 bases). The germline gives CDR1 MNHEY, CDR2 SMNVEV (reference sequence). The CDR3 loop spans 13 amino acids. V lost 2 bases and J lost 5, with 8 bases in between. The CDR3 here is CASSLLREDTQYF. CDR3 coding DNA: TGTGCCAGCAGTTTACTGAGGGAAGATACGCAGTATTTT.

The sample holds a few counts of this clonotype. This rearrangement joins TRBV12-3 or TRBV12-4 to TRBJ2-1, with D perhaps TRBD1 (5 bases). V was cut by 5 bases and J by 6 bases, with 11 bases left in between. The CDR3 length is 13 residues. The CDR3 here is CASSLTVLNEQFF. The CDR3 coding sequence is TGTGCCAGCAGTCTGACAGTACTCAATGAGCAGTTCTTC.

The table lists this clonotype with a few counts. This chain connects TRBV20-1 to TRBJ2-5, with D hard to call. The CDR3 has 15 amino acids. Germline V gene data show CDR1 as DFQATT and CDR2 as SNEGSKA (reference sequence). V shed 5 bases and J shed 6 bases, with 22 bases lying between them. CDR3 sequence (DNA): TGCAGTGCTTCCCCTGACAACCGGTTGAGAAAGACCCAGTACTTC. It translates to CSASPDNRLRKTQYF.

The chain employs TRBV20-1 and TRBJ1-1; 11 bases match TRBD1. The CDR3 has 15 residues. Germline V CDR1 and CDR2: DFQATT, SNEGSKA (reference sequence). The ends lost 6 bases at V and 2 bases at J; junction bases unmatched: 8. CDR3 bases: TGCAGTGCCTATAAGGGACAGGGGGGAAACACTGAAGCTTTCTTT. It yields the protein CSAYKGQGGNTEAFF.

The rearrangement uses TRBV7-8 and TRBJ2-7; 13 bases agree with TRBD2. This CDR3 is built from 18 residues. Unmatched junction bases numbered 11, after V lost 4 bases and J lost 2 bases. Germline V gives CDR1 SGHVS, CDR2 FQNEAQ. The CDR3 DNA sequence: TGTGCCAGCAGCTCCGGACTAGCGGGGGAATCGATTACCTACGAGCAGTACTTC. It translates to CASSSGLAGESITYEQYF.

This clonotype was detected only a few times. The J gene is TRBJ2-4, the V gene TRBV27; TRBD1 agrees at 7 bases. The CDR3 loop spans 12 amino acids. Germline V gives CDR1 MNHEY, CDR2 SMNVEV (reference sequence). The V gene end was trimmed by 5 bases and the J gene end by 8 bases; junction bases not matched to a gene: 3. The DNA for the CDR3 is TGTGCCAGCAGTCACAGGGGTGACATTCAGTACTTC. This gives the protein CASSHRGDIQYF.

There are many counts of this clonotype. At one end the junction does not follow the germline gene, possibly because of a read error. The chain uses TRBV6-2 or TRBV6-3 and TRBJ2-7; D perhaps matches TRBD1 (5 bases). CDR1 MNHEY and CDR2 SVGEGT come from the germline V gene. The CDR3 has 12 residues. CDR3 sequence: CASSHDSYEQYF. CDR3 sequence (DNA): TGCGCCAGCAGCCATGACAGCTACGAGCAGTACTTC.

This chain uses TRBV20-1 with TRBJ2-3; 7 positions agree with TRBD2. Germline lookup yields CDR1 DFQATT and CDR2 SNEGSKA (reference sequence). The V and J ends lost 0 bases and 5 bases, in that order; junction bases with no gene match: 5. This CDR3 has 14 residues. The CDR3 DNA reads TGCAGTGCTAGAGATCCTGCTAGCGGAGATACGCAGTATTTT. Its protein product is CSARDPASGDTQYF.

The chain carries TRBV29-1 and TRBJ2-6; no clear D gene. V was pared by 4 bases and J by 0 bases, with 10 bases between. Germline V gene data show CDR1 as SQVTM and CDR2 as ANQGSEA. There are 15 residues in the CDR3. CDR3 coding DNA: TGCAGCGTTGGGTACGACAACTCTGGGGCCAACGTCCTGACTTTC. Translating it yields CSVGYDNSGANVLTF. The complete variable domain, with remaining parts taken from reference TRBV29-1 and TRBJ2-6, reads SAVISQKPSRDICQRGTSLTIQCQVDSQVTMMFWYRQQPGQSLTLIATANQGSEATYESGFVIDKFPISRPNLTFSTLTVSNMSPEDSSIYLCSVGYDNSGANVLTFGAGSRLTVL.

The V gene is TRBV20-1, the J gene TRBJ2-2, with 8 bases identical to TRBD2. CDR1 and CDR2 from the germline V gene are DFQATT and SNEGSKA (reference sequence). This CDR3 has 14 amino acids. Trimming took 3 bases from V and 5 from J; bases not matched to a gene: 5. The CDR3 bases are TGCAGTGCTAGCGGGGGGGCCTGGACCGGGGAGCTGTTTTTT. This encodes CSASGGAWTGELFF.

The chain couples TRBV18 to TRBJ2-7; 9 positions agree with TRBD1. Germline lookup yields CDR1 KGHSH and CDR2 LQKENI. The CDR3 totals 16 residues. V was clipped by 0 bases and J by 3 bases; unmatched bases: 6. The CDR3 is CASSPPSGQGFYEQYF. Written as DNA, the CDR3 is TGTGCCAGCTCACCACCTTCGGGACAGGGCTTCTACGAGCAGTACTTC.

Note on this clonotype: Compared with germline, one end of the junction differs, possibly owing to a read error. The chain has TRBV7-2 and TRBJ2-1, with a tentative D call TRBD2 (7 bases). CDR1 is SGHTA, CDR2 FQGNSA, per germline. This CDR3 region has 17 residues. The CDR3 spells CASSLTLGGPTYNEQFF. The CDR3, as DNA: TGCGCCAGCAGCTTAACGCTGGGGGGGCCCACCTACAATGAGCAGTTCTTC.

This sequence joins TRBV20-1 and TRBJ1-4; no firm D call. CDR1 is DFQATT, CDR2 SNEGSKA, per germline (reference sequence). This CDR3 region has 14 residues. V shed 6 bases and J shed 0 bases, with 11 bases lying between them. For the CDR3, the DNA is TGCAGTGCCCATAACCCCGCAACTAATGAAAAACTGTTTTTT. This sequence encodes CSAHNPATNEKLFF.